These T cell receptor beta chains were read from a single sample in a study of blood T cell repertoires in COVID-19. This table comes from immunoSEQ multiplex PCR, and its TCRdb copy is limited to in-frame clones, with some not included. Of under 200,000 clones listed, less than 85% were seen once; the top ten hold approximately 4.7%. The sequenced sample consisted of PBMCs or T cells enriched from blood (not recorded which). The receptors shown here come from a woman in her sixties with acute COVID-19. CDR3s include the opening cysteine and the closing phenylalanine or tryptophan. A D gene is named only where the DNA matches it firmly. Clone size, where shown, is once, few, many, or a class for clones that have expanded.

CDR3 DNA: TGTGCCAGCAGCTTAGCTTCCCCTCAAGAGACCCAGTACTTC; CDR3 protein: CASSLASPQETQYF; V gene: TRBV7-9; D gene: .; J gene: TRBJ2-5; clone size: once
CDR3 DNA: TGTGCCAGCAGCGGGACTTCTAGCGGGGAGCTGTTTTTT; CDR3 protein: CASSGTSSGELFF; V gene: TRBV2; D gene: .; J gene: TRBJ2-2; clone size: .
CDR3 DNA: TGTGCCACCAAGTGGAGCGCATCTTCCTACGAGCAGTACTTC; CDR3 protein: CATKWSASSYEQYF; V gene: TRBV2; D gene: .; J gene: TRBJ2-7; clone size: .
CDR3 DNA: TGTGCCAGCAGTGAACCTCGTTGGGCTTCCTACGAGCAGTACTTC; CDR3 protein: CASSEPRWASYEQYF; V gene: TRBV6-1; D gene: .; J gene: TRBJ2-7; clone size: .
CDR3 DNA: TGTGCCAGCAGCTTAGCGCGGACTAGCGTTAGTGAGCAGTTCTTC; CDR3 protein: CASSLARTSVSEQFF; V gene: TRBV7-7; D gene: TRBD2; J gene: TRBJ2-1; clone size: few
CDR3 DNA: TGTGCCAGTAGACCCACGGGGCGGGACGCGGATACGCAGTATTTT; CDR3 protein: CASRPTGRDADTQYF; V gene: TRBV19; D gene: .; J gene: TRBJ2-3; clone size: .
CDR3 DNA: TGTGCCAGCAGCTTAAGGGAGACTAGCGGGGGGAGAAAGTACTTC; CDR3 protein: CASSLRETSGGRKYF; V gene: TRBV7-2; D gene: TRBD2; J gene: TRBJ2-7; clone size: .
CDR3 DNA: TGTGCCAGTAGTCCGCAAGTCGGTGACCAGTACTTC; CDR3 protein: CASSPQVGDQYF; V gene: TRBV19; D gene: .; J gene: TRBJ2-5; clone size: .
CDR3 DNA: TGTGCCAGCAGCGTTGGAGGGGCAACTAATGAAAAACTGTTTTTT; CDR3 protein: CASSVGGATNEKLFF; V gene: TRBV9; D gene: .; J gene: TRBJ1-4; clone size: .
CDR3 DNA: TGTGCCAGCAGCCCGGGGGACAGGGTAGTAAATGAGCAGTTCTTC; CDR3 protein: CASSPGDRVVNEQFF; V gene: TRBV27; D gene: TRBD1; J gene: TRBJ2-1; clone size: .
CDR3 DNA: TGTGCCAGCAGCTTAGCACGCGCGCTGAGTGAAAAACTGTTTTTT; CDR3 protein: CASSLARALSEKLFF; V gene: TRBV13; D gene: .; J gene: TRBJ1-4; clone size: .
CDR3 DNA: TGTGCCAGTAGAACCCTTTTCCGGGACAACACTATGAACACTGAAGCTTTCTTT; CDR3 protein: CASRTLFRDNTMNTEAFF; V gene: TRBV19; D gene: .; J gene: TRBJ1-1; clone size: .
CDR3 DNA: TGCGCCAGCAGCCCCAAGGGCGGGACTAGCGACGAGCAGTACTTC; CDR3 protein: CASSPKGGTSDEQYF; V gene: TRBV4-1; D gene: TRBD2; J gene: TRBJ2-7; clone size: .
CDR3 DNA: TGCAGCGTTGAAGGGCCAGCAACTAATGAAAAACTGTTTTTT; CDR3 protein: CSVEGPATNEKLFF; V gene: TRBV29-1; D gene: .; J gene: TRBJ1-4; clone size: .
CDR3 DNA: TGCGCCAGCAGTGAAGGCGGGGGGCTCTCGGAGCTGTTTTTT; CDR3 protein: CASSEGGGLSELFF; V gene: TRBV10-2; D gene: TRBD2; J gene: TRBJ2-2; clone size: .
CDR3 DNA: TGTGCCAGCAGTTACTCGGGACAGGGGGTTTCACCCCTCCACTTT; CDR3 protein: CASSYSGQGVSPLHF; V gene: TRBV6-5; D gene: TRBD1; J gene: TRBJ1-6; clone size: .
CDR3 DNA: TGCGCCAGCAGCCAAGATAGGGTAGCGGGGGGCAGCTCCTACAATGAGCAGTTCTTC; CDR3 protein: CASSQDRVAGGSSYNEQFF; V gene: TRBV4-1; D gene: TRBD2; J gene: TRBJ2-1; clone size: .
CDR3 DNA: TGCGCCAGCAGCCAAGAAGGCGGGCCAGGGGGGTGGGAAAAACTGTTTTTT; CDR3 protein: CASSQEGGPGGWEKLFF; V gene: TRBV4-3; D gene: TRBD1; J gene: TRBJ1-4; clone size: many
CDR3 DNA: TGCGCCAGCAGCCAGGCCCCCTCTAGCTCTGGAAACACCATATATTTT; CDR3 protein: CASSQAPSSSGNTIYF; V gene: TRBV4-3; D gene: .; J gene: TRBJ1-3; clone size: .
CDR3 DNA: TGCGCCAGCAGCTTTTCCAGGGCCTATGGCTACACCTTC; CDR3 protein: CASSFSRAYGYTF; V gene: TRBV5-1; D gene: .; J gene: TRBJ1-2; clone size: .
CDR3 DNA: TGTGCCAGCAGCTTATCCGGGGTGGAGATCGGCAATGAGCAGTTCTTC; CDR3 protein: CASSLSGVEIGNEQFF; V gene: TRBV7-2; D gene: .; J gene: TRBJ2-1; clone size: .
CDR3 DNA: TGCAGCGTTGAGGAGGGGGCGGGAGATACGCAGTATTTT; CDR3 protein: CSVEEGAGDTQYF; V gene: TRBV29-1; D gene: .; J gene: TRBJ2-3; clone size: .
CDR3 DNA: TGTGCCAGCAGCTTAGCGCGATCCCGTGGGAGACACTCTTACGAGCAGTACTTC; CDR3 protein: CASSLARSRGRHSYEQYF; V gene: TRBV7-8; D gene: .; J gene: TRBJ2-7; clone size: .
CDR3 DNA: TGTGCCAGCTCATCGGCGGGGGGGCCTGAAGGAAACATTCAGTACTTC; CDR3 protein: CASSSAGGPEGNIQYF; V gene: TRBV18; D gene: TRBD2; J gene: TRBJ2-4; clone size: .
CDR3 DNA: TGTGCCAGCAGCCAGCAATGGGGACTAGCCGCAGATACGCAGTATTTT; CDR3 protein: CASSQQWGLAADTQYF; V gene: TRBV14; D gene: TRBD2; J gene: TRBJ2-3; clone size: .
CDR3 DNA: TGTGCCAGCAGCAACCCCGGGGGGCGCGAGACCCAGTACTTC; CDR3 protein: CASSNPGGRETQYF; V gene: TRBV28; D gene: .; J gene: TRBJ2-5; clone size: .
CDR3 DNA: TGTGCCTGGAGTGTATTGCAGGGGGCGAATGGGGCTTTCTTT; CDR3 protein: CAWSVLQGANGAFF; V gene: TRBV30; D gene: TRBD1; J gene: TRBJ1-1; clone size: .
CDR3 DNA: TGCGCCAGCAGCCCCGGGACAGGGGGTGGGGGCACTGAAGCTTTCTTT; CDR3 protein: CASSPGTGGGGTEAFF; V gene: TRBV5-1; D gene: TRBD1; J gene: TRBJ1-1; clone size: .
CDR3 DNA: TGCGCCAGCAGCCAGGAAGGGACAGGGGGTCCAAATGAAAAACTGTTTTTT; CDR3 protein: CASSQEGTGGPNEKLFF; V gene: TRBV4-3; D gene: TRBD1; J gene: TRBJ1-4; clone size: .
CDR3 DNA: TGTGCCAGCAGCCTGAGGGAAGGTGCAGATACGCAGTATTTT; CDR3 protein: CASSLREGADTQYF; V gene: TRBV7-2; D gene: .; J gene: TRBJ2-3; clone size: .
CDR3 DNA: TGTGCCAGCAGTTTATTCGGGGGAGATGGCTACACCTTC; CDR3 protein: CASSLFGGDGYTF; V gene: TRBV27; D gene: .; J gene: TRBJ1-2; clone size: many
CDR3 DNA: TGTGCCAGCAGCTTGGGCCCCCAGGGGGCGAACACCGGGGAGCTGTTTTTT; CDR3 protein: CASSLGPQGANTGELFF; V gene: TRBV5-4; D gene: TRBD1; J gene: TRBJ2-2; clone size: .
CDR3 DNA: TGTGCCAGCTCACTGAGGACAGGGGGAGATCAGCCCCAGCATTTT; CDR3 protein: CASSLRTGGDQPQHF; V gene: TRBV18; D gene: TRBD1; J gene: TRBJ1-5; clone size: once
CDR3 DNA: TGTGCCAGCAGGGGGACTAGCGGGAGTTGGGAGACCCAGTACTTC; CDR3 protein: CASRGTSGSWETQYF; V gene: TRBV2; D gene: TRBD2; J gene: TRBJ2-5; clone size: .
CDR3 DNA: TGCGCCAGCAGCCAAGTCGCTGGCGGGACCGGACTCCTAAGCTCCTACGAGCAGTACTTC; CDR3 protein: CASSQVAGGTGLLSSYEQYF; V gene: TRBV4-3; D gene: .; J gene: TRBJ2-7; clone size: .
CDR3 DNA: TGTGCCACCAGTGACGATGGACAGGGTAACACTGAAGCTTTCTTT; CDR3 protein: CATSDDGQGNTEAFF; V gene: TRBV24-1; D gene: TRBD1; J gene: TRBJ1-1; clone size: .
CDR3 DNA: TGTGCCAGTTTACAGGATTATAGCAATCAGCCCCAGCATTTT; CDR3 protein: CASLQDYSNQPQHF; V gene: TRBV19; D gene: .; J gene: TRBJ1-5; clone size: .
CDR3 DNA: TGTGCCAGCAGCACGATCGACAGGCTGGGCACTGAAGCTTTCTTT; CDR3 protein: CASSTIDRLGTEAFF; V gene: TRBV27; D gene: .; J gene: TRBJ1-1; clone size: .
CDR3 DNA: TGCGCCAGCAGCCTCACCCTAGCGGGAGCAGACTCAGATACGCAGTATTTT; CDR3 protein: CASSLTLAGADSDTQYF; V gene: TRBV5-1; D gene: TRBD2; J gene: TRBJ2-3; clone size: .
CDR3 DNA: TGTGCCTGGACGACAGGGGGAAGTTCACCCCTCCACTTT; CDR3 protein: CAWTTGGSSPLHF; V gene: TRBV30; D gene: TRBD1; J gene: TRBJ1-6; clone size: .
CDR3 DNA: TGCGCCAGCAGCTCCGAAGAGATGAACACTGAAGCTTTCTTT; CDR3 protein: CASSSEEMNTEAFF; V gene: TRBV5-1; D gene: .; J gene: TRBJ1-1; clone size: once
CDR3 DNA: TGTGCCAGCAGCCAAACCCCGAGCTACGAGCAGTACTTC; CDR3 protein: CASSQTPSYEQYF; V gene: TRBV3-1/TRBV3-2; D gene: .; J gene: TRBJ2-7; clone size: .
CDR3 DNA: TGTGCCAGCAATAGCCAGGGGGTCACTAATGAAAAACTGTTTTTT; CDR3 protein: CASNSQGVTNEKLFF; V gene: TRBV2; D gene: TRBD1; J gene: TRBJ1-4; clone size: .
CDR3 DNA: TGTGCCTGGAGTTCAGGGGGCAATCAGCCCCAGCATTTT; CDR3 protein: CAWSSGGNQPQHF; V gene: TRBV30; D gene: .; J gene: TRBJ1-5; clone size: .
CDR3 DNA: TGTGCCAGCAGTCCAGTAAACAGAGAAGCTTTCTTT; CDR3 protein: CASSPVNREAFF; V gene: TRBV6-2/TRBV6-3; D gene: .; J gene: TRBJ1-1; clone size: .
CDR3 DNA: TGTGCCAGCAGCCCTACTAGCGGGGATCTTATGGATACGCAGTATTTT; CDR3 protein: CASSPTSGDLMDTQYF; V gene: TRBV9; D gene: TRBD2; J gene: TRBJ2-3; clone size: .
CDR3 DNA: TGTGCCAGCAGCCAATTGCAGGGGGACTATGGCTACACCTTC; CDR3 protein: CASSQLQGDYGYTF; V gene: TRBV7-9; D gene: TRBD1; J gene: TRBJ1-2; clone size: few
CDR3 DNA: TGTGCCAGCAGCTCCCAAAGACTAGCGGGGAACACCGGGGAGCTGTTTTTT; CDR3 protein: CASSSQRLAGNTGELFF; V gene: TRBV5-6; D gene: TRBD2; J gene: TRBJ2-2; clone size: .
CDR3 DNA: TGTGCCAGCAGCTTAGGCAGCGATGGCTACACCTTC; CDR3 protein: CASSLGSDGYTF; V gene: TRBV7-9; D gene: .; J gene: TRBJ1-2; clone size: many
CDR3 DNA: TGTGCCAGCATCGAAGGTAGCGGGGGTCGCCAGCCCCAGCATTTT; CDR3 protein: CASIEGSGGRQPQHF; V gene: TRBV2; D gene: .; J gene: TRBJ1-5; clone size: .
CDR3 DNA: TGTGCCAGCTCAGCTGACAGAACCTATCAGCCCCAGCATTTT; CDR3 protein: CASSADRTYQPQHF; V gene: TRBV18; D gene: .; J gene: TRBJ1-5; clone size: .
CDR3 DNA: TGTGCCAGTACCTTGGGGGGAGATAATGAAAAACTGTTTTTT; CDR3 protein: CASTLGGDNEKLFF; V gene: TRBV19; D gene: .; J gene: TRBJ1-4; clone size: .
CDR3 DNA: TGTGCCAGCAGCTTATTCTCGACTAGCTCGTCGGAGACCCAGTACTTC; CDR3 protein: CASSLFSTSSSETQYF; V gene: TRBV7-2; D gene: TRBD2; J gene: TRBJ2-5; clone size: few
CDR3 DNA: TGTGCCAGCAGCCCGGCAGGGGCCTATGGCTACACCTTC; CDR3 protein: CASSPAGAYGYTF; V gene: TRBV7-2; D gene: .; J gene: TRBJ1-2; clone size: .
CDR3 DNA: TGCGCCAGCAGGTATGGGACAGGGGGTAATTCACCCCTCCACTTT; CDR3 protein: CASRYGTGGNSPLHF; V gene: TRBV5-1; D gene: TRBD1; J gene: TRBJ1-6; clone size: .
CDR3 DNA: TGTGCCAGTAGGGAGACAGGGGATAGCACCGATCCGAAAAAAAACTATGGCTACACCTTC; CDR3 protein: CASRETGDSTDPKKNYGYTF; V gene: TRBV19; D gene: TRBD1; J gene: TRBJ1-2; clone size: .
CDR3 DNA: TGTGCCAGCAGCCCACCAGGGGGGTTGAACACTGAAGCTTTCTTT; CDR3 protein: CASSPPGGLNTEAFF; V gene: TRBV7-2; D gene: TRBD1; J gene: TRBJ1-1; clone size: .
CDR3 DNA: TGTGCCAGTAGTATGTGGGAGGATAGAGAGCCCCAGCATTTT; CDR3 protein: CASSMWEDREPQHF; V gene: TRBV19; D gene: .; J gene: TRBJ1-5; clone size: .